The rows below give T cell receptor beta chains drawn from one sample of a study of blood T cell repertoires in COVID-19. Produced via immunoSEQ multiplex PCR; TCRdb's table is partial and in-frame only. Of more than 95,000 clones detected, about 80% appear once; the ten largest clones hold around 4.1%. Input material: peripheral blood. These TCRs come from a man aged 55 to 70 with acute or convalescent COVID-19. The CDR3 runs from the conserved cysteine through the conserved F or W. D genes are given only for firm matches. Where a row states a size, it is once, few, many or the class of an expanded clone; other rows omit it.

j_call	v_call	cdr3_length	clone_size	d_call	cdr3_aa	cdr3_nt
TRBJ1-2	TRBV27	16	once	TRBD1	CASRGQGISSNYGYTF	TGTGCCAGCAGGGGACAGGGTATCTCCTCTAACTATGGCTACACCTTC
TRBJ2-5	TRBV7-3	15	-	TRBD2	CASSLSPGGEGTQYF	TGTGCCAGCAGCTTAAGCCCGGGGGGGGAAGGGACCCAGTACTTC
TRBJ1-2	TRBV4-1	15	few	-	CASSQVREGVYGYTF	TGCGCCAGCAGCCAAGTCAGGGAGGGGGTCTATGGCTACACCTTC
TRBJ2-5	TRBV5-1	14	-	-	CASSVKPGLETQYF	TGCGCCAGCAGCGTGAAACCAGGGTTGGAGACCCAGTACTTC
TRBJ1-1	TRBV18	13	-	-	CASSPDPGLEAFF	TGTGCCAGCTCACCGGATCCAGGGTTGGAAGCTTTCTTT
TRBJ2-3	TRBV7-2	16	-	-	CASSLQVTYSTDTQYF	TGTGCCAGCAGCTTACAAGTGACATATAGCACAGATACGCAGTATTTT
TRBJ2-2	TRBV5-1	16	-	-	CASSLVQGRNTGELFF	TGCGCCAGCAGCTTGGTACAGGGAAGGAACACCGGGGAGCTGTTTTTT
TRBJ2-1	TRBV19	15	-	TRBD2	CASSIRREGLREQFF	TGTGCCAGTAGTATTCGGCGGGAGGGCCTCCGGGAGCAGTTCTTC
TRBJ1-5	TRBV10-3	15	-	-	CAITDSEFSNQPQHF	TGTGCCATCACCGACAGCGAATTTAGCAATCAGCCCCAGCATTTT
TRBJ1-3	TRBV18	16	once	-	CASSPFGPGSGNTIYF	TGTGCCAGCTCACCATTCGGCCCGGGCTCTGGAAACACCATATATTTT
TRBJ2-2	TRBV12-5	14	-	-	CASAAGLLGGELFF	TGTGCTAGTGCCGCGGGACTTCTCGGCGGGGAGCTGTTTTTT
TRBJ2-7	TRBV18	14	-	-	CASATGRTTYEQYF	TGTGCCAGCGCCACGGGGAGGACGACCTACGAGCAGTACTTC
TRBJ2-5	TRBV5-6	13	-	-	CASSPAREETQYF	TGTGCCAGCAGCCCCGCGAGGGAGGAGACCCAGTACTTC
TRBJ1-6	TRBV30	13	-	-	CAWRYGEGSPLHF	TGTGCCTGGAGGTACGGGGAGGGTTCACCCCTCCACTTT
TRBJ2-1	TRBV7-2	12	-	-	CASSFYQDEQFF	TGTGCCAGCAGTTTTTATCAGGATGAGCAGTTCTTC
TRBJ2-1	TRBV5-8	16	-	TRBD2	CASSFGGLPGYNEQFF	TGTGCCAGCAGCTTCGGGGGGTTACCGGGCTACAATGAGCAGTTCTTC
TRBJ2-5	TRBV15	15	-	-	CATSRGGADLETQYF	TGTGCCACCAGCAGAGGGGGCGCCGACTTAGAGACCCAGTACTTC
TRBJ1-1	TRBV5-6	13	few	-	CASSLASNTEAFF	TGTGCCAGCAGCTTGGCCTCGAACACTGAAGCTTTCTTT
TRBJ1-5	TRBV5-5	16	-	-	CASSSIGGGSNQPQHF	TGTGCCAGCAGCTCTATAGGGGGGGGAAGCAATCAGCCCCAGCATTTT
TRBJ1-2	TRBV10-3	12	once	-	CAISLGDYGYTF	TGTGCCATCAGCCTAGGGGACTATGGCTACACCTTC
TRBJ2-7	TRBV4-2	15	-	TRBD1	CASSPRQGAHYEQYF	TGTGCCAGCAGCCCACGACAGGGGGCACACTACGAGCAGTACTTC
TRBJ2-7	TRBV30	13	-	-	CAWSAGHTYEQYF	TGTGCCTGGAGTGCGGGACATACCTACGAGCAGTACTTC
TRBJ1-2	TRBV19	12	-	-	CASSIPEGGYTF	TGTGCCAGTAGTATCCCGGAGGGTGGCTACACCTTC
TRBJ2-2	TRBV27	14	-	-	CASSLYGATGELFF	TGTGCCAGCAGTTTATATGGGGCCACCGGGGAGCTGTTTTTT
TRBJ1-3	TRBV5-5	15	-	-	CASSLVADSGNTIYF	TGTGCCAGCAGCTTGGTGGCCGACTCTGGAAACACCATATATTTT
TRBJ2-7	TRBV15	16	-	TRBD1	CATSRSGTGAVYEQYF	TGTGCCACCAGCAGATCCGGGACAGGGGCGGTCTACGAGCAGTACTTC
TRBJ1-3	TRBV10-1	16	few	-	CASSDGQGNSGNTIYF	TGCGCCAGCAGTGACGGGCAGGGGAATTCTGGAAACACCATATATTTT
TRBJ1-1	TRBV6-5	14	-	-	CASSNRAGNTEAFF	TGTGCCAGCAGCAACAGGGCAGGGAACACTGAAGCTTTCTTT
TRBJ2-1	TRBV9	14	-	TRBD1	CASSPGQGNNEQFF	TGTGCCAGCAGCCCGGGACAGGGAAACAATGAGCAGTTCTTC
TRBJ1-1	TRBV27	14	-	-	CASSLVQRGTEAFF	TGTGCCAGCAGTTTAGTTCAAAGAGGCACTGAAGCTTTCTTT
TRBJ2-2	TRBV9	15	-	TRBD1	CASSSLQGAVGELFF	TGTGCCAGCAGCTCCTTGCAGGGGGCGGTCGGGGAGCTGTTTTTT
TRBJ2-7	TRBV7-9	13	once	-	CASSLQAYYEQYF	TGTGCCAGCAGCTTACAGGCATACTACGAGCAGTACTTC
TRBJ1-4	TRBV19	15	few	-	CASSIHQGTGEKLFF	TGTGCCAGTAGTATTCATCAGGGGACCGGTGAAAAACTGTTTTTT
TRBJ1-1	TRBV11-3	13	-	-	CASSLDRRGKAFF	TGTGCCAGCAGCTTAGATAGAAGGGGTAAAGCTTTCTTT
TRBJ1-2	TRBV6-1	13	-	-	CASSETGGSGYTF	TGTGCCAGCAGTGAAACGGGAGGTAGTGGCTACACCTTC
TRBJ1-5	TRBV4-1	18	-	TRBD1	CASSQAPGGRISNQPQHF	TGCGCCAGCAGCCAGGCCCCAGGGGGCCGGATTAGCAATCAGCCCCAGCATTTT
TRBJ1-3	TRBV28	12	-	-	CASRGLGNTIYF	TGTGCCAGCAGGGGGCTTGGAAACACCATATATTTT
TRBJ2-1	TRBV11-3	16	-	TRBD2	CASTRFTSGRNNEQFF	TGTGCCAGCACCCGATTTACTAGCGGGAGAAATAATGAGCAGTTCTTC
TRBJ2-5	TRBV11-3	14	-	TRBD1	CASSSSGAQGAQYF	TGTGCCAGCAGTTCCTCAGGAGCCCAGGGGGCCCAGTACTTC
TRBJ2-7	TRBV7-2	14	-	-	CASSLGRSSYEQYF	TGTGCCAGCAGCTTAGGTCGTAGCTCCTACGAGCAGTACTTC
TRBJ1-2	TRBV28	14	-	-	CASRLQGRGYGYTF	TGTGCCAGCAGATTGCAGGGGAGAGGCTATGGCTACACCTTC
TRBJ2-5	TRBV5-1	13	-	-	CASSLENLETQYF	TGCGCCAGCAGCTTGGAAAACTTAGAGACCCAGTACTTC
TRBJ2-3	TRBV5-1	15	-	TRBD1	CASSLLQGVGDTQYF	TGCGCCAGCAGTTTACTTCAGGGGGTAGGGGATACGCAGTATTTT
TRBJ1-5	TRBV7-9	17	-	TRBD1	CASSISIGTDSNQPQHF	TGTGCCAGCAGCATTTCTATTGGGACAGATAGTAATCAGCCCCAGCATTTT
TRBJ1-1	TRBV3-1/TRBV3-2	14	-	-	CASSQDRGSTEAFF	TGTGCCAGCAGCCAAGATCGAGGGTCCACTGAAGCTTTCTTT
TRBJ2-5	TRBV6-5	14	-	-	CASSYSGGHGTQYF	TGTGCCAGCAGTTACTCGGGGGGGCATGGGACCCAGTACTTC
TRBJ1-2	TRBV5-1	15	few	TRBD1	CASSSGQLSGGGYTF	TGCGCCAGCAGCTCGGGACAGCTCAGCGGGGGTGGCTACACCTTC
TRBJ2-5	TRBV10-1	13	once	-	CASSGETEETQYF	TGCGCCAGCAGTGGGGAGACCGAAGAGACCCAGTACTTC
TRBJ2-7	TRBV14	14	-	-	CASSQEAGKTKQYF	TGTGCCAGCAGCCAAGAGGCAGGGAAAACTAAGCAGTACTTC
TRBJ1-2	TRBV7-9	15	-	-	CASSLTTGLTYGYTF	TGTGCCAGCAGCCTTACTACGGGACTGACTTATGGCTACACCTTC
TRBJ1-2	TRBV3-1/TRBV3-2	13	-	-	CASSPQGRGGYTF	TGTGCCAGCAGCCCTCAGGGGCGCGGGGGCTACACCTTC